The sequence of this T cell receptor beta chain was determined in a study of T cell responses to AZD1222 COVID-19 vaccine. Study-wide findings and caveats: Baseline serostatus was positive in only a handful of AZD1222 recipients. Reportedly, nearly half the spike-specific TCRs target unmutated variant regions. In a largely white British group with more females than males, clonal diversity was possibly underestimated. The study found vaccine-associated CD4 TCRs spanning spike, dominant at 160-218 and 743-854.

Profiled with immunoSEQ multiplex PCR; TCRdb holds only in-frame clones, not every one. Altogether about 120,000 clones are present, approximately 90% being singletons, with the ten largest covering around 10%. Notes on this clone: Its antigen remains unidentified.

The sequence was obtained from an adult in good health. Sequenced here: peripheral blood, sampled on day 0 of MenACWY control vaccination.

Here the CDR3 reads CASSLGGTSGFYEQYF. The DNA for the CDR3 is TGTGCCAGCAGCTTAGGCGGGACTAGCGGGTTCTACGAGCAGTACTTC. V usage is TRBV11-1 and J usage is TRBJ2-7, with 12 bases fitting TRBD2. Germline CDR1 SGHAT, CDR2 FQDESV (reference sequence). V was pared by 1 base and J by 3 bases, with 4 bases of the junction left unmatched. The CDR3 has 16 residues.